These 30 T cell receptor beta chains were sequenced from one sample in a study of blood T cell repertoires in COVID-19. Profiling relied on immunoSEQ multiplex PCR, and the TCRdb table lists in-frame clones only, not all of them. The sample lists 100,000 to 150,000 clones, around 83% occurring once. The source material was peripheral blood. These receptors came from a man in his forties with active or convalescent COVID-19.

This chain links TRBV21-1 with TRBJ2-5; the table gives TRBD1 as D, unverified against the DNA. TRBV21-1 is a listed pseudogene. CDR3 length: 14 amino acids. The CDR3 DNA follows: TGTGCCAGCAGCCGAAGAGGGGGCAAGGGGACCCAGTACTTC. Amino acids: CASSRRGGKGTQYF.

In nucleotides, the CDR3 is TGTGCCAGCAGGCGGGACGGCCCCTACGAGCAGTACTTC. Amino acid sequence: CASRRDGPYEQYF. The chain recombines TRBV27 with TRBJ2-7; tentatively, D is TRBD2 (6 bases). Germline CDR1 MNHEY, CDR2 SMNVEV (reference sequence). The CDR3 contains 13 residues. With 6 bases removed from V and 2 bases from J, the gap between germline ends came to 11 bases.

This chain links TRBV3-1 (or the pseudogene TRBV3-2) with TRBJ1-1; maybe TRBD1 (6 bases). The ends were cut back, 4 bases at V and 8 bases at J, with 29 bases in the middle. CDR3 size: 18 residues. Germline V CDR1 and CDR2: LGHDT, YNNKEL (reference sequence). CDR3 sequence reads: CASSPIGLPVTGYSEAFF. DNA for the CDR3: TGTGCCAGCAGCCCGATCGGGCTACCAGTGACAGGATATTCGGAAGCTTTCTTT.

The chain uses TRBV3-1 (or the pseudogene TRBV3-2) and TRBJ2-7, with 7 bases identical to TRBD2. V shed 5 bases and J 0 bases; nucleotides not matched to a gene: 7. The CDR3 contains 15 residues. CDR1 LGHDT and CDR2 YNNKEL come from the germline V gene (reference sequence). CDR3 region: CASSRGTSVSYEQYF. The DNA of the CDR3 is TGTGCCAGCAGCAGGGGAACTAGCGTCTCCTACGAGCAGTACTTC.

J is TRBJ1-5 and V is TRBV6-5; TRBD1 matches 10 bases. The CDR3 length is 15 residues. Germline V gene sequence: CDR1 MNHEY, CDR2 SVGAGI. V lost 5 bases to trimming and J lost 7 bases; unmatched junction nucleotides: 8. DNA for the CDR3: TGTGCCAGCAGTCCCGGGACAGGGGTTAACCAGCCCCAGCATTTT. This codes for CASSPGTGVNQPQHF.

CDR3 in DNA: TGTGCCAGCCGACAGTCAGTCCAGGAGGAGCAGTACTTC. Amino acid sequence: CASRQSVQEEQYF. This rearrangement joins TRBV7-2 to TRBJ2-7, with D perhaps matching TRBD1 (5 bases). Germline values: CDR1 SGHTA, CDR2 FQGNSA. Trimming took 8 bases from V and 7 from J, leaving 18 bases between them. The CDR3 consists of 13 residues. The entire variable domain, with the rest obtained from reference TRBV7-2 and TRBJ2-7, is as follows: GAGVSQSPSNKVTEKGKDVELRCDPISGHTALYWYRQSLGQGLEFLIYFQGNSAPDKSGLPSDRFSAERTGGSVSTLTIQRTQQEDSAVYLCASRQSVQEEQYFGPGTRLTVT.

Only a few counts were recorded for this clone. The chain uses TRBV5-1 and TRBJ1-1; 10 positions agree with TRBD1. The CDR3 totals 16 residues. Germline lookup yields CDR1 SGHRS and CDR2 YFSETQ. Trimming took 0 bases from V and 5 from J; bases not matched to a gene: 7. CDR3 region: CASSLDGTGALTEAFF. CDR3 bases: TGCGCCAGCAGCTTGGACGGGACAGGGGCTTTAACTGAAGCTTTCTTT.

The genes are TRBV5-1 and TRBJ2-2, with D possibly being TRBD1 (5 bases). Trimming shortened V by 2 bases and J by 6 bases, and 14 bases separated the two germline ends. This CDR3 contains 15 residues. The germline gives CDR1 SGHRS, CDR2 YFSETQ. The CDR3 region is CASSFGAGWAGELFF. DNA of the CDR3: TGCGCCAGCAGCTTTGGGGCCGGCTGGGCCGGGGAGCTGTTTTTT.

The genes are TRBV4-2 and TRBJ1-4; tentative D call: TRBD1 (5 bases). The V gene lost 1 base and the J gene lost 8 bases, with 11 bases spanning the gap. In germline, CDR1 is LGHNA, CDR2 YNFKEQ. The CDR3 covers 14 residues. The CDR3 reads CASSQAGPGEKLFF. The CDR3 nucleotides read TGTGCCAGCAGCCAAGCTGGCCCAGGGGAAAAACTGTTTTTT.

The chain combines TRBV24-1 with TRBJ2-5, with D possibly TRBD1 on 5 matching bases. The CDR3 spans 17 residues. V lost 3 bases, J lost 4 bases, and 20 bases lay in between. The V gene's germline CDR1 is KGHDR and CDR2 SFDVKD. Written as DNA, the CDR3 is TGTGCCACCAGTGATCCCCCCGTTGCAGGGCCGAGAGAGACCCAGTACTTC. Protein product: CATSDPPVAGPRETQYF.

The gene calls are TRBV7-8 and TRBJ1-3; D possibly corresponds to TRBD1 (6 bases). The germline V gene encodes CDR1 SGHVS and CDR2 FQNEAQ. The CDR3 totals 16 residues. V was pared by 6 bases and J by 0 bases, with 15 bases between. Here the CDR3 reads CASSPRTAASGNTIYF. The CDR3, as DNA: TGTGCCAGCAGTCCCCGGACAGCAGCCTCTGGAAACACCATATATTTT.

In regard to this clone: Mismatch with germline at one junction end may stem from a read error. This chain uses TRBV12-3 or TRBV12-4 with TRBJ1-1; 8 bases are a match to TRBD1. The CDR3 is made up of 12 amino acids. The chain's CDR3 is CASSLAGTGHRF. Written as DNA, the CDR3 is TGTGCCAGCAGTTTAGCGGGGACAGGACATAGGTTT.

The rearrangement uses TRBV5-3 and TRBJ2-2; 10 positions agree with TRBD1. TRBV5-3 belongs to the ORF category, with a function that is uncertain. The CDR3 sequence is 16 residues long. V lost 4 bases to trimming and J lost 2 bases; unmatched junction nucleotides: 5. CDR3 residues: CARSTGQGQNTGELFF. The CDR3 bases are TGTGCCAGAAGCACGGGACAGGGGCAAAACACCGGGGAGCTGTTTTTT.

This CDR3 is CASSRAGQGSSGANVLTF. For the CDR3, the DNA is TGTGCCAGCTCGCGTGCGGGACAGGGGAGCTCTGGGGCCAACGTCCTGACTTTC. The chain has TRBV18 and TRBJ2-6; 10 bases are shared with TRBD1. The ends lost 6 bases at V and 0 bases at J; junction bases unmatched: 8. Germline CDR1 KGHSH, CDR2 LQKENI. This CDR3 comprises 18 residues.

This clone was observed a few times. The CDR3 loop reads CASRDRGFYEQYF. The CDR3 DNA reads as TGTGCCAGCCGGGACAGGGGGTTTTACGAGCAGTACTTC. The chain links TRBV6-5 to TRBJ2-7; TRBD1 matches 11 bases. The CDR3 spans 13 residues. Germline values: CDR1 MNHEY, CDR2 SVGAGI. The ends lost 8 bases at V and 4 bases at J; junction bases unmatched: 4.

The CDR3 DNA reads as TGTGCCAGCAGCTTATTTTCTCCGGGTTACGAGCAGTACTTC. Its translation is CASSLFSPGYEQYF. The V call is TRBV7-2, the J call TRBJ2-7; D is uncertain. The V gene lost 2 bases and the J gene lost 4 bases, with 12 bases spanning the gap. The CDR3 spans 14 residues. Germline values: CDR1 SGHTA, CDR2 FQGNSA.

The rearrangement links TRBV24-1 to TRBJ2-3, with 8 bases matching TRBD2. The germline V gene has CDR1 KGHDR and CDR2 SFDVKD. This CDR3 region has 16 residues. V lost 2 bases, J lost 1 base, and 4 bases stayed unmatched. The CDR3 is CATSDSKRGRTDTQYF. CDR3 nucleotides: TGTGCCACCAGTGATTCCAAGCGGGGGCGCACAGATACGCAGTATTTT.

The CDR3 loop reads CASSPFRTGDTDTQYF. CDR3 sequence (DNA): TGTGCCAGCTCACCATTCCGGACAGGGGACACAGATACGCAGTATTTT. This chain connects TRBV18 to TRBJ2-3, with TRBD1 matching over 9 bases. The CDR3 runs to 16 residues. With 2 bases clipped from V and 2 bases from J, the junction kept 5 bases outside the gene matches. CDR1 and CDR2 from the germline V gene are KGHSH and LQKENI.

This clone was seen a single time. The J gene is TRBJ2-2, the V gene TRBV11-3, with 9 bases that match TRBD1. V shed 1 base, J shed 7 bases, and the junction held 4 bases outside the gene matches. This CDR3 contains 15 residues. Per germline, CDR1 SGHNT and CDR2 YENEEA. The CDR3 loop reads CASSLGGTGNGELFF. The DNA for the CDR3 is TGTGCCAGCAGCTTAGGGGGGACAGGGAACGGGGAGCTGTTTTTT.

This chain uses TRBV5-5 with TRBJ2-2; 12 bases fit TRBD1. Germline lookup yields CDR1 SGHKS and CDR2 YYEKEE (reference sequence). CDR3 length equals 15 residues. V was clipped by 8 bases and J by 7 bases; unmatched bases: 9. The CDR3 protein is CASIPGTGGRGELFF. CDR3 DNA: TGTGCCAGTATTCCCGGGACAGGGGGCCGCGGGGAGCTGTTTTTT.

This chain links TRBV19 with TRBJ1-4, with 7 bases identical to TRBD1. Trimming cost V 9 bases and J 6 bases; bases outside gene matches: 7. Per the germline V gene, CDR1 is LNHDA and CDR2 is SQIVND (reference sequence). This CDR3 has 13 residues. The DNA of the CDR3 is TGTGCCAGCAGAGACAGGGTGGATGAAAAACTGTTTTTT. Translating it yields CASRDRVDEKLFF.

This chain uses TRBV19 with TRBJ2-1; D is unresolved. V lost 3 bases and J lost 6, with 15 bases in between. The length of the CDR3 is 15 residues. CDR1 is LNHDA and CDR2 is SQIVND in the germline V gene (reference sequence). The DNA for the CDR3 is TGTGCCAGTAGTATCCGGTCTGACACCCTCAATGAGCAGTTCTTC. It specifies CASSIRSDTLNEQFF.

The chain recombines TRBV9 with TRBJ1-1; D not certain. V shed 4 bases and J shed 1 base, with 14 bases lying between them. The CDR3 sequence is 15 residues long. Germline values: CDR1 SGDLS, CDR2 YYNGEE. The CDR3 is CASSPPTGGNTEAFF. CDR3 sequence (DNA): TGTGCCAGCAGCCCTCCCACGGGTGGGAACACTGAAGCTTTCTTT.

CDR3 loop: CASSSGGQGFYEQYF. In DNA form, the CDR3 reads TGTGCCAGCAGTTCAGGGGGACAGGGGTTCTACGAGCAGTACTTC. This chain uses TRBV28 with TRBJ2-7; TRBD1 matches 10 bases. The germline V gene has CDR1 MDHEN and CDR2 SYDVKM. The CDR3 runs to 15 residues. Trimming cost V 4 bases and J 3 bases; bases outside gene matches: 6.

The chain employs TRBV5-1 and TRBJ2-2; D remains unclear. Looked up from germline, CDR1 is SGHRS and CDR2 is YFSETQ. V was shortened by 7 bases and J by 0 bases, with 10 bases between the two germline ends. The CDR3 spans 14 residues. The CDR3 DNA follows: TGCGCCAGCGCTGGCAGTTCGAACACCGGGGAGCTGTTTTTT. Translating it yields CASAGSSNTGELFF.

The chain combines TRBV29-1 with TRBJ2-7, with a possible D match to TRBD2 (6 bases). The CDR3 consists of 12 residues. Germline V gene data show CDR1 as SQVTM and CDR2 as ANQGSEA. The V end was cut by 6 bases, the J end by 4 bases, with 13 bases between. The CDR3 loop is CSVRRGVYEQYF. DNA for the CDR3: TGCAGCGTGCGGAGGGGAGTTTACGAGCAGTACTTC.

Remarks on this clone: The sample has other DNA sequences that encode this CDR3 too. The J gene is TRBJ1-5, the V gene TRBV7-2; 7 positions agree with TRBD1. The CDR3 runs to 14 residues. CDR1 and CDR2 from the germline V gene are SGHTA and FQGNSA. V was pared by 4 bases and J by 2 bases, with 2 bases of the junction left unmatched. The CDR3 loop is CASSSGTGNQPQHF. For the CDR3, the DNA is TGTGCCAGCAGCTCCGGGACAGGCAATCAGCCCCAGCATTTT.

Only one count was recorded for this clone. The rearrangement links TRBV4-3 to TRBJ1-1; D gene uncertain. Germline V CDR1 and CDR2: LGHNA, YSLEER. There are 14 residues in the CDR3. The V end lost 0 bases, the J end lost 6 bases, and 11 bases lay between the germline ends. The CDR3 region is CASSQDGGRAEAFF. The CDR3 DNA is TGCGCCAGCAGCCAAGATGGAGGAAGGGCTGAAGCTTTCTTT.

The chain is built from TRBV6-5 and TRBJ2-1; TRBD2 matches at 12 bases. The CDR3 is 15 residues long. Germline V gives CDR1 MNHEY, CDR2 SVGAGI. V was clipped by 6 bases and J by 13 bases; unmatched bases: 13. DNA for the CDR3: TGTGCCAGCAGCTCCGGACTAGCGGGGAGACCCCCTCAGTTCTTC. This sequence encodes CASSSGLAGRPPQFF.

The chain employs TRBV5-1 and TRBJ2-1; 12 bases fit TRBD1. The CDR3 loop spans 14 amino acids. J gave up 6 bases and V 4 bases, and 2 bases lay outside the gene matches. The germline gives CDR1 SGHRS, CDR2 YFSETQ. The CDR3: CASSRGQGANEQFF. CDR3 nucleotides: TGCGCCAGCAGCCGGGGACAGGGGGCCAATGAGCAGTTCTTC.